This TCR beta chain was observed in a study of blood T cell repertoires in COVID-19. Study-wide background: Both acute and convalescent COVID-19 samples were obtained from the United States, Italy and Spain. In each case, the material was cDNA or gDNA derived from T cells, B-cell-depleted T cells, or PBMCs.

Per the study methods: Using reference gene primer amplification, nucleated cell counts were estimated. The table came from immunoSEQ multiplex PCR; TCRdb's copy has only in-frame clones and leaves some out. From that table come the V and J calls and clone size; the DNA was used to work out D and trimming. The profile shows 95,000 to 100,000 clones, approximately 91% of them singletons. The length of the CDR3 is 14 residues. V lost 5 bases to trimming and J lost 4 bases, with 14 bases between them. Germline V gene data show CDR1 as MNHEY and CDR2 as SVGEGT. J is TRBJ1-2 and V is TRBV6-2 or TRBV6-3; the D gene is possibly TRBD1 (6 bases). This clonotype originated in a man aged 50-59 years with acute or convalescent COVID-19. The sample was peripheral blood. The CDR3 sequence is CASSPRGSIYGYTF. The CDR3 DNA reads TGTGCCAGCAGTCCCAGGGGAAGTATCTATGGCTACACCTTC.